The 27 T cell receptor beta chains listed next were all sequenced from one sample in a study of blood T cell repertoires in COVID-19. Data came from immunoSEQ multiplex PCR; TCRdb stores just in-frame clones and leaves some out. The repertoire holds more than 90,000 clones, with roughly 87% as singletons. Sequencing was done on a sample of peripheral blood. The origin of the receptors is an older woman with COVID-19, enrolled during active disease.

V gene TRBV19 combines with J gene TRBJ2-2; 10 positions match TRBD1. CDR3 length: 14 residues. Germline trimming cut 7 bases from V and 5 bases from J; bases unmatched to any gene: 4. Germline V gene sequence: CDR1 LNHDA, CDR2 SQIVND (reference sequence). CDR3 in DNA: TGTGCCAGTAACCCGGGACAGGGGACCGGGGAGCTGTTTTTT. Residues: CASNPGQGTGELFF.

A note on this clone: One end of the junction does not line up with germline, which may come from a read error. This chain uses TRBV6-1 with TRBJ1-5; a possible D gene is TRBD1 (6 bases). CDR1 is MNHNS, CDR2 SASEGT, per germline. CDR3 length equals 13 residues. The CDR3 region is CASCEDRREPLHF. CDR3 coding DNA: TGTGCCAGCTGTGAAGACAGGAGGGAGCCCCTGCATTTT.

CDR3 sequence: CASSLRRAYEQYF. DNA of the CDR3: TGTGCCAGCAGTTTAAGGCGGGCCTACGAGCAGTACTTC. V is TRBV27 and J is TRBJ2-7; D is possibly TRBD2 (5 bases). V lost 2 bases and J lost 2, with 7 bases in between. CDR3 length equals 13 residues. Germline V gene sequence: CDR1 MNHEY, CDR2 SMNVEV (reference sequence).

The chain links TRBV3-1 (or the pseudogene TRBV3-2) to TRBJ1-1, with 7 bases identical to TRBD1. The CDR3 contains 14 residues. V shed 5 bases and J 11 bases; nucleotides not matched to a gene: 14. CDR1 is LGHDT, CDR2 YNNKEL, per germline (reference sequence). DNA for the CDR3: TGTGCCAGCAGCTTCCGGACAGGCCCCGAGGGGGCTTTCTTT. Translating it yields CASSFRTGPEGAFF.

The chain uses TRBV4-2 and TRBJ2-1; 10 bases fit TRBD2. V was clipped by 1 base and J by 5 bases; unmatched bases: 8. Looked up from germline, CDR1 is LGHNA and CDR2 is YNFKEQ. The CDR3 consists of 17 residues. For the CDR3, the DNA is TGTGCCAGCAGCCAAGGAATCCTAGCGGGGGTCAACAATGAGCAGTTCTTC. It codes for CASSQGILAGVNNEQFF.

The CDR3 reads CATSRPWRGAPSYNEQFF. The CDR3 region has the DNA TGTGCCACCAGCAGGCCCTGGCGGGGGGCCCCCTCCTACAATGAGCAGTTCTTC. The rearrangement links TRBV15 to TRBJ2-1, with 8 positions matching TRBD2. Per germline, CDR1 LNHNV and CDR2 YYDKDF (reference sequence). The CDR3 is made up of 18 amino acids. V shed 3 bases, J shed 0 bases, and the junction held 10 bases outside the gene matches.

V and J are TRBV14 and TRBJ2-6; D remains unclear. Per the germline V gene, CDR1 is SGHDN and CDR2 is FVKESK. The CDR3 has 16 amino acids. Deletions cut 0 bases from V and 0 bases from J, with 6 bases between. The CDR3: CASSQDAYSGANVLTF. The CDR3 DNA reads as TGTGCCAGCAGCCAAGACGCCTACTCTGGGGCCAACGTCCTGACTTTC.

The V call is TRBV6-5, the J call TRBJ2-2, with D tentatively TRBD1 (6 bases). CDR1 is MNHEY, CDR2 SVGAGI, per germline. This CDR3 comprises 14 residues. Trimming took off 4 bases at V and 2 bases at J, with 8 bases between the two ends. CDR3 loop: CASSWGQNTGELFF. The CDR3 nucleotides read TGTGCCAGCAGTTGGGGACAAAACACCGGGGAGCTGTTTTTT.

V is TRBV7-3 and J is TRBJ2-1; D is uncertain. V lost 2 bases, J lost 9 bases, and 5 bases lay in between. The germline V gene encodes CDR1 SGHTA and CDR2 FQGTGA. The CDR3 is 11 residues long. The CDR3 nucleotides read TGTGCCAGCAGCTTAGGTAGTGAGCAGTTCTTC. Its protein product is CASSLGSEQFF.

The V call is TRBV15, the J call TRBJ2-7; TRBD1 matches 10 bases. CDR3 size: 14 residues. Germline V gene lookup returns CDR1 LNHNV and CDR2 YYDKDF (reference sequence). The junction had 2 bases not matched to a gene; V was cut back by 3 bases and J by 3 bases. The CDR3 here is CATSRDRGGYEQYF. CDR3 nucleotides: TGTGCCACCAGCAGGGACAGGGGGGGCTACGAGCAGTACTTC.

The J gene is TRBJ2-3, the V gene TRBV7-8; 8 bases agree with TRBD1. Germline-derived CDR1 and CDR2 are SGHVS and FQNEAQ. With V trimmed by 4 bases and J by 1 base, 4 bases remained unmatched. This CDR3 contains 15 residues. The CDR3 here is CASSSFRGRTDTQYF. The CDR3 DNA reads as TGTGCCAGCAGCTCCTTCAGGGGGCGCACAGATACGCAGTATTTT.

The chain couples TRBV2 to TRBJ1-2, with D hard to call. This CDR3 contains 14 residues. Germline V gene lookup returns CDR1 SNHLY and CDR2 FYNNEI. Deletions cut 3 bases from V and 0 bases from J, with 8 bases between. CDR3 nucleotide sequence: TGTGCCAGCAGTGAGGAGGCCGCTAACTATGGCTACACCTTC. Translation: CASSEEAANYGYTF.

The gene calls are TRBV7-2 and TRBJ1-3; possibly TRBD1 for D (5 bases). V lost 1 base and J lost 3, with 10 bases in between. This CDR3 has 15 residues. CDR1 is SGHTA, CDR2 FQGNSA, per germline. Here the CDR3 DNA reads TGTGCCAGCAGCTTAGGGGGGACTGTTGGAAACACCATATATTTT. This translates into CASSLGGTVGNTIYF.

CDR3 loop: CASSSTGRREKLFF. CDR3 nucleotide sequence: TGTGCCAGTAGTAGTACAGGGCGAAGGGAAAAACTGTTTTTT. The rearrangement uses TRBV19 and TRBJ1-4; D might be TRBD1 (6 bases). Trimming removed 4 bases from V and 8 bases from J, with 14 bases in between. The CDR3 spans 14 residues. Germline V gives CDR1 LNHDA, CDR2 SQIVND (reference sequence).

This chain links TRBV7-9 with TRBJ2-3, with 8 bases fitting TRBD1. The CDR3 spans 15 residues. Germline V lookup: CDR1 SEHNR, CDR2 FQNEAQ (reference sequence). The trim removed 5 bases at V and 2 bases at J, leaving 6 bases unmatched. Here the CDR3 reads CASSPGTGDTDTQYF. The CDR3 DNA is TGTGCCAGCAGCCCCGGGACAGGAGACACAGATACGCAGTATTTT. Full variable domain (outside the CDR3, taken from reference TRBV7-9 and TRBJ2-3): DTGVSQNPRHKITKRGQNVTFRCDPISEHNRLYWYRQTLGQGPEFLTYFQNEAQLEKSRLLSDRFSAERPKGSFSTLEIQRTEQGDSAMYLCASSPGTGDTDTQYFGPGTRLTVL.

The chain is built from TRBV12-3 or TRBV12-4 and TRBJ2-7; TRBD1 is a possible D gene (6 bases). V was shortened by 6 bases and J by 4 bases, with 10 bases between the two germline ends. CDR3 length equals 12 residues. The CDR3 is CASRGGQYEQYF. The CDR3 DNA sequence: TGTGCCAGCAGGGGTGGACAGTACGAGCAGTACTTC.

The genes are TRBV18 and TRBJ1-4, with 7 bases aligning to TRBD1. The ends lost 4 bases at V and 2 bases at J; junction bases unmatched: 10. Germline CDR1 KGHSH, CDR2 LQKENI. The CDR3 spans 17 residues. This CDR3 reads CASSRAGQVSTNEKLFF. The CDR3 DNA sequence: TGTGCCAGCTCACGGGCTGGACAGGTATCTACTAATGAAAAACTGTTTTTT. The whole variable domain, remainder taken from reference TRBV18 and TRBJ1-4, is NAGVMQNPRHLVRRRGQEARLRCSPMKGHSHVYWYRQLPEEGLKFMVYLQKENIIDESGMPKERFSAEFPKEGPSILRIQQVVRGDSAAYFCASSRAGQVSTNEKLFFGSGTQLSVL.

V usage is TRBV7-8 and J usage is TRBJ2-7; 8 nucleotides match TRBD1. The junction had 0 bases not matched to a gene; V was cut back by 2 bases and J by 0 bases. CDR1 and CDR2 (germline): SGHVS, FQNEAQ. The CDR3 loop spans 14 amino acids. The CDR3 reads CASSLQGASYEQYF. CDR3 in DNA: TGTGCCAGCAGCTTACAGGGGGCCTCCTACGAGCAGTACTTC.

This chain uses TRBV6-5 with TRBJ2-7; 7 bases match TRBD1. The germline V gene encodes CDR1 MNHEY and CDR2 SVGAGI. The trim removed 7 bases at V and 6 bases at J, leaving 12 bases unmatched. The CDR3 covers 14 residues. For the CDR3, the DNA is TGTGCCAGCAACACCAAGGGGGCCAGGGGCGAGCAGTACTTC. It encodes CASNTKGARGEQYF.

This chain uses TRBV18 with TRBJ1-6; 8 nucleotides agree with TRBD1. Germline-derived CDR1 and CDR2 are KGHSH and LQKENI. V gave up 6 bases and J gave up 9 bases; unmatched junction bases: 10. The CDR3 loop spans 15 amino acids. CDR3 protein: CASSPLQGARSPLHF. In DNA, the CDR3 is TGTGCCAGCTCGCCTCTGCAGGGGGCACGTTCACCCCTCCACTTT.

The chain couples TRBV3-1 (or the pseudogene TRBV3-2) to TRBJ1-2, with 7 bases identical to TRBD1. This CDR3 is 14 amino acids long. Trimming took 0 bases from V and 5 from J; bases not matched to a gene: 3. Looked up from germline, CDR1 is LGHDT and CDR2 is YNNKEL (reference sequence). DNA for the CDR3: TGTGCCAGCAGCCAAGACGCAGGGGGTTATGGCTACACCTTC. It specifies CASSQDAGGYGYTF.

The CDR3 DNA is TGTGCCAGTAGTTCCCAACAGGGGATCTATGGCTACACCTTC. Its protein product is CASSSQQGIYGYTF. The V call is TRBV19, the J call TRBJ1-2; 7 bases line up with TRBD1. There are 14 residues in the CDR3. Germline values: CDR1 LNHDA, CDR2 SQIVND (reference sequence). V lost 5 bases and J lost 4; bases outside the gene matches: 7.

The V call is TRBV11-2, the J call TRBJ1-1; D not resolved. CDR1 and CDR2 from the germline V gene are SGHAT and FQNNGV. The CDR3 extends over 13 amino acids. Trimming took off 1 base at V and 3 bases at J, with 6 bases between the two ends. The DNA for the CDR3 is TGTGCCAGCAGCTTAGTCGGGGACACTGAAGCTTTCTTT. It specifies CASSLVGDTEAFF.

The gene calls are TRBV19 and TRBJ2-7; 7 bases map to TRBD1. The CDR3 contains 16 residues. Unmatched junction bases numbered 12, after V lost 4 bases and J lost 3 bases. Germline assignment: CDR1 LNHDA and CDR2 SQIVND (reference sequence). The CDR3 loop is CASSRTVGQPSYEQYF. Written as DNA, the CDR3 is TGTGCCAGTAGTAGGACCGTGGGACAGCCTAGCTACGAGCAGTACTTC.

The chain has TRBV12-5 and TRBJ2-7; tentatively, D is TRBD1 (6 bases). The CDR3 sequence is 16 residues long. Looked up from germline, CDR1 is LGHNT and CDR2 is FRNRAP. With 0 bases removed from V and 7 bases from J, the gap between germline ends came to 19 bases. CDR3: CASGLVRGRGMWEQYF. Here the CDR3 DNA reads TGTGCTAGTGGTTTGGTACGCGGCAGGGGAATGTGGGAGCAGTACTTC.

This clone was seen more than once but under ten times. CDR3 loop: CATSDPTQGAGYGYTF. CDR3 nucleotides: TGTGCCACCAGTGATCCTACCCAGGGGGCGGGCTATGGCTACACCTTC. The gene calls are TRBV24-1 and TRBJ1-2, with TRBD1 identical over 8 bases. The CDR3 sequence is 16 residues long. V lost 3 bases and J lost 4; bases outside the gene matches: 9. CDR1 KGHDR and CDR2 SFDVKD come from the germline V gene.

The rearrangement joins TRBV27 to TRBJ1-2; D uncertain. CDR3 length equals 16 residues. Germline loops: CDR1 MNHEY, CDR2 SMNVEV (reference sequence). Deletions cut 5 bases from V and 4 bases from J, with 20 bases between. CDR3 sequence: CASSPERRAVLYGYTF. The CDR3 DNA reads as TGTGCCAGCAGTCCAGAGAGGAGGGCAGTGCTCTATGGCTACACCTTC.